Listed below are T cell receptor beta chains from one sample, sequenced in a study of blood T cell repertoires in COVID-19. Sequenced by immunoSEQ multiplex PCR; TCRdb stores in-frame clones only, minus some. The sample lists roughly 130,000 clones, roughly 78% occurring once. The sequenced sample consisted of peripheral blood. The receptor set was obtained from a man in his 60s with acute or convalescent COVID-19. The CDR3 runs from the conserved cysteine through the conserved F or W. D genes are given only for firm matches. Size is omitted from some rows. Given values are once, few, many or a class for expanded clones.

cdr3_length,v_call,clone_size,d_call,j_call,cdr3_aa,cdr3_nt
14,TRBV18,.,.,TRBJ1-3,CASSPRQTGNTIYF,TGTGCCAGCTCCCCCCGACAGACTGGAAACACCATATATTTT
16,TRBV6-5,.,.,TRBJ1-1,CASSYGGGTANTEAFF,TGTGCCAGCAGTTACGGGGGGGGGACGGCGAACACTGAAGCTTTCTTT
18,TRBV7-2,.,TRBD2,TRBJ2-2,CASSFLGLAGANTGELFF,TGTGCCAGCAGTTTCTTGGGACTAGCGGGAGCGAACACCGGGGAGCTGTTTTTT
14,TRBV2,.,TRBD1,TRBJ1-5,CASSEGQGVQPQHF,TGTGCCAGCAGTGAAGGACAGGGGGTTCAGCCCCAGCATTTT
14,TRBV5-1,once,TRBD1,TRBJ1-6,CASSQETGPSPLHF,TGCGCCAGCAGCCAGGAGACAGGGCCCTCACCCCTCCACTTT
15,TRBV4-1,.,TRBD1,TRBJ2-7,CASSQEGQGAVEQYF,TGCGCCAGCAGCCAAGAGGGACAGGGGGCTGTCGAGCAGTACTTC
18,TRBV7-9,.,TRBD2,TRBJ2-1,CASSPVGLAAERGNEQFF,TGTGCCAGCAGCCCAGTGGGACTAGCTGCTGAGAGAGGTAATGAGCAGTTCTTC
13,TRBV30,.,TRBD1,TRBJ1-6,CAWIRDRASPLHF,TGTGCCTGGATCAGGGACAGGGCTTCACCCCTCCACTTT
19,TRBV9,once,TRBD1,TRBJ1-3,CASSVYSGQGSGSGNTIYF,TGTGCCAGCAGCGTTTATTCGGGACAGGGGAGTGGGTCTGGAAACACCATATATTTT
15,TRBV11-1,.,TRBD2,TRBJ2-2,CASSLQAGVTGELFF,TGTGCCAGCAGCTTACAAGCGGGAGTCACCGGGGAGCTGTTTTTT
16,TRBV3-1/TRBV3-2,.,.,TRBJ1-2,CASSQDQGVGSYGYTF,TGTGCCAGCAGCCAAGACCAGGGCGTGGGGTCCTATGGCTACACCTTC